The next 11 T cell receptor beta chains were all read from a single sample in a study of shared clonotypes between healthy human individuals (dated by TCRdb to 2019 to 2021). The library came from the immunoSEQ multiplex PCR assay. TCRdb took this table from immuneACCESS and kept in-frame rearrangements with V and J called. Such tables lack part of the clones; where checked against another copy, unresolved V genes explain under half of the gap, and the rest is unexplained. Within this sample are a few million clones, with around 94% of them counted one time only. The ten most abundant clones make up around 0.15% of the sample. Material: naive CD4+ T cells sorted from blood. Explained via the paper, the cell subset or site label denotes: CD45RA+ positively selected. The receptors here all came from a man younger than 35 in good health.

This chain joins TRBV30 and TRBJ1-2; no clear D. CDR3 length equals 15 residues. Germline loops: CDR1 GTSNPN, CDR2 SVGIG (reference sequence). V lost 0 bases and J 7 bases, leaving 18 bases between the germline ends. DNA for the CDR3: TGTGCCTGGAGTGTGGACTCTCTAGCTTCGGGTGGCTACACCTTC. Its protein is CAWSVDSLASGGYTF.

The chain combines TRBV7-2 with TRBJ2-1; 7 bases are shared with TRBD1. The CDR3 is 13 residues long. With 5 bases clipped from V and 6 bases from J, the junction kept 4 bases outside the gene matches. The V gene's germline CDR1 is SGHTA and CDR2 FQGNSA. In DNA form, the CDR3 reads TGTGCCAGCAGCGTACGGGACAGCAATGAGCAGTTCTTC. Translating gives CASSVRDSNEQFF.

This chain uses TRBV6-5 with TRBJ2-5, with D perhaps matching TRBD2 (5 bases). Trimming stripped 5 bases from V and 3 bases from J, with 13 bases between. CDR1 is MNHEY and CDR2 is SVGAGI in the germline V gene. The CDR3 consists of 14 residues. The CDR3 is CASSHPGTEETQYF. The CDR3 DNA reads as TGTGCCAGCAGTCACCCGGGAACAGAAGAGACCCAGTACTTC.

The CDR3 reads CASGYPLAGGSGEQFF. The CDR3 DNA reads TGCGCCAGCGGATACCCTCTTGCGGGAGGTAGCGGTGAGCAGTTCTTC. The chain carries TRBV4-1 and TRBJ2-1; TRBD2 matches at 8 bases. This CDR3 comprises 16 residues. The J segment lost 9 bases and the V segment lost 8 bases, leaving 18 bases of the junction unmatched. CDR1 MGHRA and CDR2 YSYEKL come from the germline V gene.

The chain is built from TRBV7-2 and TRBJ2-3, with 7 bases identical to TRBD2. CDR1 and CDR2 (germline): SGHTA, FQGNSA. The CDR3 length is 16 residues. The V gene end was trimmed by 4 bases and the J gene end by 7 bases; junction bases not matched to a gene: 14. The CDR3 protein is CASSSQAGWGDYTQYF. The CDR3 DNA reads TGTGCCAGCAGCTCACAAGCGGGATGGGGTGATTATACGCAGTATTTT.

As DNA, the CDR3 is TGTGCCTGGGGTTCAGGCGCAACTAATGAAAAACTGTTTTTT. As protein: CAWGSGATNEKLFF. The rearrangement joins TRBV30 to TRBJ1-4; no reliable D call. V was pared by 5 bases and J by 0 bases, with 10 bases between. Germline CDR1 reads GTSNPN; CDR2 reads SVGIG (reference sequence). The CDR3 is 14 amino acids. The entire variable domain, with the rest obtained from reference TRBV30 and TRBJ1-4, is as follows: SQTIHQWPATLVQPVGSPLSLECTVEGTSNPNLYWYRQAAGRGLQLLFYSVGIGQISSEVPQNLSASRPQDRQFILSSKKLLLSDSGFYLCAWGSGATNEKLFFGSGTQLSVL.

V and J are TRBV7-9 and TRBJ2-5; TRBD2 matches 7 bases. Germline CDR1 and CDR2: SEHNR and FQNEAQ (reference sequence). The ends lost 1 base at V and 10 bases at J; junction bases unmatched: 18. The CDR3 loop spans 17 amino acids. CDR3 DNA: TGTGCCAGCAGCTTAGACTACCAAGCGGGGACTTATAGGGGCCAGTACTTC. Translating gives CASSLDYQAGTYRGQYF.

The CDR3 sequence is CASRPNGLETDTQYF. CDR3 DNA sequence: TGCGCCAGCAGACCGAATGGACTAGAGACAGATACGCAGTATTTT. The chain has TRBV5-1 and TRBJ2-3, with 7 bases matching TRBD2. The germline gives CDR1 SGHRS, CDR2 YFSETQ. V gave up 5 bases and J gave up 3 bases; unmatched junction bases: 9. The CDR3 length is 15 residues.

This clone was detected only once. The V call is TRBV7-2, the J call TRBJ2-7; weak D call: TRBD1 (7 bases). Per germline, CDR1 SGHTA and CDR2 FQGNSA. This CDR3 region has 14 residues. The ends were cut back, 6 bases at V and 2 bases at J, with 14 bases in the middle. CDR3 nucleotides: TGTGCCAGCAGACCCGCAGGGGGGACCTACGAGCAGTACTTC. Residues: CASRPAGGTYEQYF.

A remark on this clone: Different DNA sequences within this sample yield the same CDR3. This chain uses TRBV19 with TRBJ2-5, with TRBD1 matching 8 bases. Germline V lookup: CDR1 LNHDA, CDR2 SQIVND (reference sequence). The V gene end was trimmed by 4 bases and the J gene end by 2 bases; junction bases not matched to a gene: 0. This CDR3 has 13 amino acids. CDR3 in amino acids: CASSRTGQETQYF. The CDR3 nucleotides are TGTGCCAGTAGTAGGACAGGGCAAGAGACCCAGTACTTC.

The rearrangement joins TRBV6-1 to TRBJ1-1, with 10 positions matching TRBD1. CDR3 length: 13 residues. The V and J ends lost 1 base and 11 bases, in that order; junction bases with no gene match: 4. Germline-derived CDR1 and CDR2 are MNHNS and SASEGT. The CDR3 sequence: CASSEGQGARAFF. The CDR3, as DNA: TGTGCCAGCAGTGAAGGACAGGGGGCTCGTGCTTTCTTT.